Sequencing of this T cell receptor (beta chain) was carried out in a study of early T cells in non-severe SARS-CoV-2 infection. Study overall: Sequencing of unsorted whole blood was done on bulk RNA, leaving chains unpaired.

Study findings and constraints: In VDJdb matching, anti-spike CD8 responses were favored while private and CD4 specificities went missing.

Remarks on this clonotype: The antigen remains unidentified.

Attached unique molecular identifiers marked individual cDNA molecules. TCRdb ran MiXCR on the 5' RACE reads and lists one entry per CDR3 protein. The sample includes about 100,000 distinct CDR3 sequences, approximately 13% seen only once; the top ten take under 2.5%. Sequencing used whole blood. This sequence originates from an adult who was a healthcare worker with PCR-confirmed SARS-CoV-2 infection or an uninfected control (not recorded which).

CDR3 DNA sequence: TGTGCCAGCTCACCACCTTCTCGGGGATCAAACACTGAAGCTTTCTTT. Its protein product is CASSPPSRGSNTEAFF. The chain has TRBV18 and TRBJ1-1; D gene unclear. Germline V gives CDR1 KGHSH, CDR2 LQKENI. The CDR3 extends over 16 amino acids. V was pared by 0 bases and J by 2 bases, with 13 bases between.